This T cell receptor beta chain was sequenced for a study of blood T cells in healthy people across ages. Primed by a sample-barcoded 5' primer and a J-beta primer mix, a second PCR proceeded for roughly 6 to 12 cycles. TCRdb analysed the 5' RACE reads with MiXCR anew, one entry per CDR3 protein. This repertoire shows 850,000 to 950,000 distinct CDR3 sequences, about 28% found once; its top ten account for 17%. About this clonotype itself: Possible read error: a much larger clone is one base away.

The trim removed 6 bases at V and 3 bases at J, leaving 9 bases unmatched. The CDR3 sequence is 15 residues long. CDR1 MNHEY and CDR2 SVGAGI come from the germline V gene. Sequenced input: blood. The TCR originated in a woman of 80 years or more in good health. The rearrangement uses TRBV6-5 and TRBJ2-3; 7 bases map to TRBD2. The CDR3 bases are TGTGCCAGCAGCATGCTTGGGGGGGTAACAGATACGCAGTATTTT. Translating gives CASSMLGGVTDTQYF.